Below are 16 T cell receptor beta chains sequenced from a single sample in a study of shared clonotypes between healthy human individuals (TCRdb year 2020). To prepare the library, the immunoSEQ multiplex PCR assay was applied. TCRdb carries this immuneACCESS record with in-frame sequences only. Its versions omit some clonotypes, under half of them owing to an unresolved V gene in the studies checked, with the rest unexplained. Recorded for this sample are around 2,000,000 clones; approximately 94% of them occurred a single time. The ten most abundant clones make up more than 0.95% of the sample. CD8 naive samples were CD45RO-negative cells positively selected for CCR7, giving a CD45RA+CCR7+ population that excluded TemRA cells. Sample: naive CD8+ T cells sorted from blood. Read against the paper, the sample's cell subset or site label means: CD45RA+CCR7+. These receptors were collected from a man aged 18 to 30 in good health.

This chain links TRBV27 with TRBJ2-5, with 8 bases matching TRBD2. The CDR3 spans 15 residues. Unmatched junction bases numbered 10, after V lost 5 bases and J lost 5 bases. Germline assignment: CDR1 MNHEY and CDR2 SMNVEV (reference sequence). The CDR3 loop reads CASSGAERERETQYF. The CDR3 region has the DNA TGTGCCAGCAGTGGGGCCGAGCGGGAGAGGGAGACCCAGTACTTC.

For this clone: Within the sample, other DNA sequences also encode this same CDR3. The rearrangement joins TRBV2 to TRBJ1-5; 8 bases map to TRBD1. The germline CDR1 and CDR2 sequences are SNHLY and FYNNEI. Unmatched junction bases numbered 4, after V lost 5 bases and J lost 4 bases. The CDR3 has 14 residues. The CDR3 DNA reads TGTGCCAGCAGTCCCGGACAGGGAAATCAGCCCCAGCATTTT. Translation gives CASSPGQGNQPQHF.

This chain uses TRBV9 with TRBJ1-1; D is ambiguous. This CDR3 has 11 amino acids. Trimming removed 4 bases at V and 1 base at J, with 2 bases between. The germline gives CDR1 SGDLS, CDR2 YYNGEE. CDR3 amino acids: CASSTNTEAFF. CDR3 bases: TGTGCCAGCAGCACGAACACTGAAGCTTTCTTT.

Remarks on this clone: In the same sample, other DNA sequences code for this CDR3. The chain joins TRBV4-3 to TRBJ2-7, with TRBD2 identical over 12 bases. Germline lookup yields CDR1 LGHNA and CDR2 YSLEER. The ends lost 3 bases at V and 2 bases at J; junction bases unmatched: 2. CDR3 size: 15 residues. CDR3 DNA sequence: TGCGCCAGCAGCCAGGGACTAGCGGGTGCCTACGAGCAGTACTTC. Translated: CASSQGLAGAYEQYF.

The chain joins TRBV29-1 to TRBJ2-5; 8 bases align to TRBD1. The CDR3 runs to 16 residues. With V trimmed by 1 base and J by 2 bases, 9 bases remained unmatched. The germline CDR1 and CDR2 sequences are SQVTM and ANQGSEA. The CDR3 loop is CSVEGGQGYRQETQYF. CDR3 DNA: TGCAGCGTTGAAGGAGGACAGGGATACCGACAAGAGACCCAGTACTTC.

The V and J genes are TRBV7-9 and TRBJ1-2; TRBD1 matches 7 bases. Germline values: CDR1 SEHNR, CDR2 FQNEAQ (reference sequence). The CDR3 extends over 16 amino acids. Losses at the gene ends were 4 bases for V and 4 bases for J; bases not matched to a gene: 12. CDR3 coding DNA: TGTGCCAGCAGCTCCCAGGGGGGCGCGACAATCTATGGCTACACCTTC. Translation: CASSSQGGATIYGYTF.

This rearrangement joins TRBV13 to TRBJ2-6, with 11 bases matching TRBD2. The CDR3 length is 21 residues. V dropped 4 bases and J dropped 4; count of bases not matched to a gene: 18. In germline, CDR1 is PRHDT, CDR2 FYEKMQ (reference sequence). The CDR3 spells CASSSRSLLAGDPWGANVLTF. For the CDR3, the DNA is TGTGCCAGCAGCTCCCGTTCACTACTAGCGGGGGACCCTTGGGGGGCCAACGTCCTGACTTTC.

The chain carries TRBV2 and TRBJ2-7, with a possible D match to TRBD1 (5 bases). The germline gives CDR1 SNHLY, CDR2 FYNNEI. CDR3 length equals 11 residues. The V end lost 6 bases, the J end lost 4 bases, and 7 bases lay between the germline ends. The CDR3 loop is CASRTAYEQYF. The CDR3 DNA reads as TGTGCCAGCAGGACAGCTTACGAGCAGTACTTC.

The chain recombines TRBV6-1 with TRBJ1-2; a possible D gene is TRBD1 (5 bases). The germline V gene encodes CDR1 MNHNS and CDR2 SASEGT. This CDR3 is 14 amino acids long. V lost 8 bases and J 6 bases, leaving 19 bases between the germline ends. CDR3 region: CASSMLPGPDGYTF. Written as DNA, the CDR3 is TGTGCCAGCTCAATGCTCCCGGGACCGGATGGCTACACCTTC.

V is TRBV19 and J is TRBJ2-7; 8 nucleotides line up with TRBD1. V gave up 5 bases and J gave up 2 bases; unmatched junction bases: 5. The V gene's germline CDR1 is LNHDA and CDR2 SQIVND (reference sequence). The CDR3 sequence is 14 residues long. The CDR3 reads CASSATTGAYEQYF. CDR3 sequence (DNA): TGTGCCAGTAGTGCTACGACAGGGGCCTACGAGCAGTACTTC.

V is TRBV9 and J is TRBJ1-2; the match to TRBD1 covers 11 bases. The J segment lost 4 bases and the V segment lost 6 bases, leaving 5 bases of the junction unmatched. The CDR3 spans 14 residues. Germline CDR1 and CDR2: SGDLS and YYNGEE. CDR3 residues: CASTIGQGAYGYTF. CDR3 DNA: TGTGCCAGCACCATAGGACAGGGGGCCTATGGCTACACCTTC. Based on the CDR3 plus reference TRBV9 and TRBJ1-2, the full variable domain is DSGVTQTPKHLITATGQRVTLRCSPRSGDLSVYWYQQSLDQGLQFLIQYYNGEERAKGNILERFSAQQFPDLHSELNLSSLELGDSALYFCASTIGQGAYGYTFGSGTRLTVV.

V usage is TRBV27 and J usage is TRBJ2-7; D gene unclear. CDR3 length equals 12 residues. CDR1 is MNHEY and CDR2 is SMNVEV in the germline V gene (reference sequence). Trimming shortened V by 5 bases and J by 6 bases, and 11 bases separated the two germline ends. CDR3 amino acids: CASSGPGPEQYF. CDR3 bases: TGTGCCAGCAGTGGGCCAGGCCCCGAGCAGTACTTC.

This chain links TRBV28 with TRBJ2-7; the D gene is possibly TRBD1 (6 bases). The CDR3 is 13 amino acids. Trimming shortened V by 6 bases and J by 3 bases, and 12 bases separated the two germline ends. Germline lookup yields CDR1 MDHEN and CDR2 SYDVKM. CDR3 region: CASRTLQGYEQYF. The CDR3 DNA reads TGTGCCAGCAGGACTTTACAGGGCTACGAGCAGTACTTC.

This clone has a single count. The chain links TRBV14 to TRBJ2-3; D call uncertain. The CDR3 has 13 residues. CDR1 and CDR2 (germline): SGHDN, FVKESK. V was clipped by 4 bases and J by 4 bases, with 9 bases between them. CDR3 DNA: TGTGCCAGCAGCCTCACCTTCCCAGATACGCAGTATTTT. This codes for CASSLTFPDTQYF. Drawing the rest from reference TRBV14 and TRBJ2-3, the complete variable domain is EAGVTQFPSHSVIEKGQTVTLRCDPISGHDNLYWYRRVMGKEIKFLLHFVKESKQDESGMPNNRFLAERTGGTYSTLKVQPAELEDSGVYFCASSLTFPDTQYFGPGTRLTVL.

About this clone: This sample also contains other DNA sequences that code for the same CDR3. The chain is built from TRBV9 and TRBJ1-3; unclear D gene. Germline assignment: CDR1 SGDLS and CDR2 YYNGEE. The CDR3 is made up of 13 amino acids. V lost 1 base, J lost 0 bases, and 2 bases lay in between. CDR3 in amino acids: CASSVPSGNTIYF. CDR3 DNA: TGTGCCAGCAGCGTACCCTCTGGAAACACCATATATTTT.

This chain uses TRBV7-9 with TRBJ2-7, with D unresolved. V was shortened by 5 bases and J by 4 bases, with 9 bases between the two germline ends. The germline V gene has CDR1 SEHNR and CDR2 FQNEAQ (reference sequence). The CDR3 is 12 residues long. CDR3 protein: CASSHISYEQYF. The CDR3 region has the DNA TGTGCCAGCAGCCACATTTCTTACGAGCAGTACTTC. Drawing the rest from reference TRBV7-9 and TRBJ2-7, the complete variable domain is DTGVSQNPRHKITKRGQNVTFRCDPISEHNRLYWYRQTLGQGPEFLTYFQNEAQLEKSRLLSDRFSAERPKGSFSTLEIQRTEQGDSAMYLCASSHISYEQYFGPGTRLTVT.